What follows are 32 T cell receptor beta chains derived from one specimen sequenced in a study of T-cell memory formation after mild COVID-19. TCRdb re-called the 5' RACE reads with MiXCR, one entry per CDR3 protein. The table has some 250,000 distinct CDR3 sequences, roughly a tenth seen once. Sequencing used PBMCs or a T cell subset sorted from them (not recorded which). These receptors all come from a young man who had mild COVID-19 (a few samples of this study predate the infection). Cell type and time point are not known.

This clonotype has a handful of counts. V usage is TRBV7-2 and J usage is TRBJ1-1; no clear D. The V end lost 2 bases, the J end lost 4 bases, and 14 bases lay between the germline ends. The CDR3 runs 15 residues. Germline V lookup: CDR1 SGHTA, CDR2 FQGNSA. The CDR3 region is CASSLPALMGTEAFF. The CDR3 DNA sequence: TGTGCCAGCAGCTTACCCGCTCTTATGGGCACTGAAGCTTTCTTT. Filled out from reference TRBV7-2 and TRBJ1-1, the complete variable domain reads GAGVSQSPSNKVTEKGKDVELRCDPISGHTALYWYRQSLGQGLEFLIYFQGNSAPDKSGLPSDRFSAERTGGSVSTLTIQRTQQEDSAVYLCASSLPALMGTEAFFGQGTRLTVV.

The chain links TRBV7-6 to TRBJ2-5; the D call may be TRBD1 or TRBD2 (6 bases each). Trimming took off 1 base at V and 1 base at J, with 10 bases between the two ends. The CDR3 extends over 15 amino acids. The germline V gene has CDR1 SGHVS and CDR2 FNYEAQ. Here the CDR3 reads CASSLGGARQETQYF. The CDR3 region has the DNA TGTGCCAGCAGCTTAGGGGGGGCCCGCCAAGAGACCCAGTACTTC.

This clonotype was counted between two and nine times. The gene calls are TRBV4-3 and TRBJ1-1, with TRBD1 as a possible D gene (5 bases). CDR3 size: 15 residues. V gave up 0 bases and J gave up 8 bases, with 16 bases separating them. Germline-derived CDR1 and CDR2 are LGHNA and YSLEER. DNA of the CDR3: TGCGCCAGCAGCCAAGATTCGACAAGGGGATGGGAAGCTTTCTTT. Translation: CASSQDSTRGWEAFF.

This clonotype was found a few times. The chain carries TRBV10-2 and TRBJ1-6, with a tentative D call TRBD1 (5 bases). V lost 8 bases, J lost 7 bases, and 18 bases lay in between. The CDR3 covers 15 residues. Germline lookup yields CDR1 WSHSY and CDR2 SAAADI. In nucleotides, the CDR3 is TGCGCCAGCGGCAGCAGCCCAGGGTCGAATTCACCCCTCCACTTT. Amino acids: CASGSSPGSNSPLHF.

This clonotype has more than one count but fewer than ten. CDR3 DNA: TGCGCCAGCAGCCAACTCATGGGGACTAGTCCTGGTTACGGGGAGCTGTTTTTT. It specifies CASSQLMGTSPGYGELFF. The chain has TRBV4-1 and TRBJ2-2, with TRBD2 matching over 8 bases. V lost 2 bases to trimming and J lost 7 bases; unmatched junction nucleotides: 15. This CDR3 has 18 amino acids. Germline CDR1 and CDR2: MGHRA and YSYEKL.

There are a few counts of this clonotype. The rearrangement joins TRBV18 to TRBJ1-2; D is uncertain. The CDR3 covers 14 residues. The V end was cut by 0 bases, the J end by 4 bases, with 9 bases between. Germline V gene lookup returns CDR1 KGHSH and CDR2 LQKENI. The CDR3 bases are TGTGCCAGCTCACCACCGACCGCGGCCTATGGCTACACCTTC. Translation gives CASSPPTAAYGYTF. The full variable domain, with the rest looked up from reference TRBV18 and TRBJ1-2, is NAGVMQNPRHLVRRRGQEARLRCSPMKGHSHVYWYRQLPEEGLKFMVYLQKENIIDESGMPKERFSAEFPKEGPSILRIQQVVRGDSAAYFCASSPPTAAYGYTFGSGTRLTVV.

This clonotype was detected many times. The chain employs TRBV6-2 or TRBV6-3 and TRBJ2-5; 7 nucleotides line up with TRBD1. Germline assignment: CDR1 MNHEY and CDR2 SVGEGT. With V trimmed by 6 bases and J by 4 bases, 5 bases remained unmatched. This CDR3 is 13 amino acids long. CDR3 coding DNA: TGTGCCAGCAGATGGACAGGCTCAGAGACCCAGTACTTC. This gives the protein CASRWTGSETQYF.

This clonotype was observed a handful of times. The chain joins TRBV4-3 to TRBJ2-4; 12 nucleotides line up with TRBD2. CDR3 length: 17 amino acids. The germline CDR1 and CDR2 sequences are LGHNA and YSLEER. J gave up 3 bases and V 4 bases, and 7 bases lay outside the gene matches. As DNA, the CDR3 is TGCGCCAGCAGCCCCAGACTAGCGGGGGAGGTCAAAAACATTCAGTACTTC. Protein sequence: CASSPRLAGEVKNIQYF.

The V gene is TRBV4-2, the J gene TRBJ1-2, with D perhaps matching TRBD1 (6 bases). CDR3 length: 15 amino acids. The V gene lost 0 bases and the J gene lost 4 bases, with 12 bases spanning the gap. Germline V lookup: CDR1 LGHNA, CDR2 YNFKEQ. The CDR3 DNA is TGTGCCAGCAGCCAAGAATCGGACAGTAGCTATGGCTACACCTTC. It encodes CASSQESDSSYGYTF.

V is TRBV4-1 and J is TRBJ1-6; D is undetermined. V was trimmed by 0 bases and J by 10 bases, leaving 13 bases between them. The CDR3 extends over 15 amino acids. Germline V lookup: CDR1 MGHRA, CDR2 YSYEKL. The CDR3 reads CASSQEVTADSPLHF. The CDR3 DNA follows: TGCGCCAGCAGCCAAGAAGTCACAGCCGACTCACCCCTCCACTTT.

The sample holds a few counts of this clonotype. In DNA, the CDR3 is TGTGCCAGCAGCGCGACGGGTAGCGACGAGCAGTACGTC. Residues: CASSATGSDEQYV. This chain joins TRBV9 and TRBJ2-7, with D possibly matching TRBD2 (5 bases). Germline CDR1 reads SGDLS; CDR2 reads YYNGEE. This CDR3 comprises 13 residues. The V end lost 3 bases, the J end lost 5 bases, and 12 bases lay between the germline ends.

The chain is built from TRBV6-5 and TRBJ1-5; D not certain. Germline V lookup: CDR1 MNHEY, CDR2 SVGAGI. V was cut by 0 bases and J by 3 bases, with 9 bases left in between. The CDR3 is made up of 15 amino acids. The chain's CDR3 is CASSYSKGYNQPQHF. CDR3 DNA: TGTGCCAGCAGTTACTCGAAAGGTTACAATCAGCCCCAGCATTTT.

The J gene is TRBJ2-1, the V gene TRBV20-1; a weak D match, TRBD2 (5 bases). Germline V lookup: CDR1 DFQATT, CDR2 SNEGSKA (reference sequence). The CDR3 is made up of 14 amino acids. V lost 6 bases to trimming and J lost 2 bases, with 14 bases between them. The CDR3 sequence is CSATRGEPYNEQFF. CDR3 bases: TGCAGTGCCACGCGTGGGGAGCCCTACAATGAGCAGTTCTTC.

The chain has TRBV5-1 and TRBJ1-1; 9 nucleotides line up with TRBD1. Germline CDR1 reads SGHRS; CDR2 reads YFSETQ. The CDR3 covers 15 residues. V dropped 3 bases and J dropped 5; count of bases not matched to a gene: 8. The CDR3 DNA reads as TGCGCCAGCAGCTCGCGGGACAGGGCAGGGACTGAAGCTTTCTTT. Amino acid sequence: CASSSRDRAGTEAFF.

The chain combines TRBV20-1 with TRBJ2-7; 8 positions match TRBD1. V dropped 5 bases and J dropped 1; count of bases not matched to a gene: 7. The CDR3 is 14 residues long. Germline CDR1 and CDR2: DFQATT and SNEGSKA (reference sequence). The CDR3 loop is CSAQGRDRSYEQYF. In DNA, the CDR3 is TGCAGTGCTCAAGGCCGGGACAGGTCCTACGAGCAGTACTTC.

The DNA of the CDR3 is TGCAGTGCTAGAGACCCCGGGACTAGCAACATTCAGTACTTC. Translating gives CSARDPGTSNIQYF. The chain joins TRBV20-1 to TRBJ2-4, with 9 bases that match TRBD2. The germline gives CDR1 DFQATT, CDR2 SNEGSKA (reference sequence). With 0 bases clipped from V and 7 bases from J, the junction kept 4 bases outside the gene matches. CDR3 length equals 14 residues.

A few counts support this clonotype. The V gene is TRBV12-3 or TRBV12-4, the J gene TRBJ2-7, with 10 bases fitting TRBD2. After removal of 5 bases from V and 2 bases from J, the junction contained 6 bases not matched to a gene. This CDR3 has 15 amino acids. CDR3: CASSPGLAETYEQYF. As DNA, the CDR3 is TGTGCCAGCAGTCCCGGACTAGCGGAAACCTACGAGCAGTACTTC.

This clonotype was observed many times. The chain links TRBV27 to TRBJ2-3; D remains ambiguous. The CDR3 has 13 residues. Per the germline V gene, CDR1 is MNHEY and CDR2 is SMNVEV (reference sequence). Deletions cut 3 bases from V and 1 base from J, with 5 bases between. CDR3 DNA sequence: TGTGCCAGCAGTTTCCCTGGCACAGATACGCAGTATTTT. This encodes CASSFPGTDTQYF.

CDR3 bases: TGTGCCAGCAGTTTAGCCGGCCCCGAACACAATGAGCAGTTCTTC. Translation: CASSLAGPEHNEQFF. The chain links TRBV12-3 or TRBV12-4 to TRBJ2-1; no firm D call. V dropped 0 bases and J dropped 5 bases, with 11 bases sitting between them. The CDR3 length is 15 residues.

This clonotype was counted only a few times. V and J are TRBV18 and TRBJ2-7; 9 bases fit TRBD2. Losses at the gene ends were 6 bases for V and 3 bases for J; bases not matched to a gene: 6. The CDR3 covers 14 residues. Germline V gene data show CDR1 as KGHSH and CDR2 as LQKENI. CDR3 region: CASSPTSGYYEQYF. Written as DNA, the CDR3 is TGTGCCAGCTCTCCGACTAGCGGCTACTACGAGCAGTACTTC. Full variable domain (outside the CDR3, taken from reference TRBV18 and TRBJ2-7): NAGVMQNPRHLVRRRGQEARLRCSPMKGHSHVYWYRQLPEEGLKFMVYLQKENIIDESGMPKERFSAEFPKEGPSILRIQQVVRGDSAAYFCASSPTSGYYEQYFGPGTRLTVT.

This chain uses TRBV4-1 with TRBJ1-1; D unclear. Germline lookup yields CDR1 MGHRA and CDR2 YSYEKL. CDR3 length: 16 residues. V gave up 4 bases and J gave up 0 bases, with 15 bases separating them. Here the CDR3 DNA reads TGCGCCAGCAGCCCGGTGGTGTGGATATTGAACACTGAAGCTTTCTTT. Protein: CASSPVVWILNTEAFF.

The chain recombines TRBV4-1 with TRBJ1-4; 8 bases agree with TRBD1. Per germline, CDR1 MGHRA and CDR2 YSYEKL. The CDR3 totals 13 residues. The ends lost 3 bases at V and 8 bases at J; junction bases unmatched: 2. The CDR3 DNA sequence: TGCGCCAGCAGCCAGCACAGGGGGGAAAAACTGTTTTTT. This gives the protein CASSQHRGEKLFF.

This clonotype showed up just once. The chain joins TRBV28 to TRBJ1-4; D is unresolved. Trimming took 5 bases from V and 8 from J, leaving 9 bases between them. The CDR3 has 12 residues. Germline V gives CDR1 MDHEN, CDR2 SYDVKM. The CDR3 bases are TGTGCCAGCAGTACCCTAGCGGAAAAACTGTTTTTT. Protein product: CASSTLAEKLFF.

The V and J genes are TRBV25-1 and TRBJ1-2, with 12 bases matching TRBD1. V was clipped by 3 bases and J by 7 bases; unmatched bases: 6. CDR1 and CDR2 (germline): MGHDK, SYGVNS. The CDR3 runs 15 residues. CDR3 nucleotide sequence: TGTGCCAGCAGTGATACGGGACAGGGGGCCGCTGGCTACACCTTC. Protein: CASSDTGQGAAGYTF.

This chain uses TRBV19 with TRBJ2-3; D ambiguous. Germline CDR1 reads LNHDA; CDR2 reads SQIVND (reference sequence). This CDR3 is 13 amino acids long. Between the trimmed V and J ends, which lost 5 bases and 0 bases, there was a span of 6 bases. The CDR3 nucleotides are TGTGCCAGTAGTGAATTTAGCACAGATACGCAGTATTTT. Translating it yields CASSEFSTDTQYF.

This clonotype came up many times. The chain joins TRBV6-6 to TRBJ1-4; possible D gene TRBD1, 5 bases. V shed 4 bases and J shed 5 bases, with 14 bases lying between them. Germline CDR1 is MNHNY and CDR2 is SVGAGI (reference sequence). The CDR3 extends over 15 amino acids. CDR3: CASSLSGTENEKLFF. The CDR3 DNA reads as TGTGCCAGCAGTTTATCCGGGACGGAGAATGAAAAACTGTTTTTT.

The chain has TRBV7-2 and TRBJ2-5; 7 bases map to TRBD2. After removal of 1 base from V and 4 bases from J, the junction contained 3 bases not matched to a gene. CDR3 length: 14 amino acids. From germline, CDR1 is SGHTA and CDR2 FQGNSA. The CDR3 coding sequence is TGTGCCAGCAGCTTAGTCACGGGAGGAGAGACCCAGTACTTC. This gives the protein CASSLVTGGETQYF.

V usage is TRBV5-4 and J usage is TRBJ2-3; TRBD2 is a possible D gene (5 bases). Germline values: CDR1 SGHNT, CDR2 YYREEE (reference sequence). The CDR3 length is 15 residues. V dropped 7 bases and J dropped 0 bases, with 15 bases sitting between them. CDR3 in DNA: TGTGCCAGCGGATCGGGATCCCATAGCACAGATACGCAGTATTTT. Its protein is CASGSGSHSTDTQYF.

There are a few counts of this clonotype. Written as DNA, the CDR3 is TGTGCCAGCCAGCGTGGCGGGGGGGGCAACTATGGCTACACCTTC. Amino acid sequence: CASQRGGGGNYGYTF. The chain is built from TRBV11-2 and TRBJ1-2, with a tentative D call TRBD1 (6 bases). Germline assignment: CDR1 SGHAT and CDR2 FQNNGV. The V gene lost 8 bases and the J gene lost 2 bases, with 18 bases spanning the gap. The CDR3 contains 15 residues.

The rearrangement uses TRBV28 and TRBJ2-2; TRBD1 matches 7 bases. The V segment lost 2 bases and the J segment 3 bases; nucleotides outside the gene matches: 3. The V gene's germline CDR1 is MDHEN and CDR2 SYDVKM. The CDR3 has 15 residues. In DNA, the CDR3 is TGTGCCAGCAGTTTAGGGGACAGATACACCGGGGAGCTGTTTTTT. This sequence encodes CASSLGDRYTGELFF.

This clonotype was seen a few times. This chain joins TRBV30 and TRBJ1-5; unclear D gene. The germline CDR1 and CDR2 sequences are GTSNPN and SVGIG (reference sequence). The CDR3 sequence is 12 residues long. Trimming removed 2 bases from V and 6 bases from J, with 8 bases in between. For the CDR3, the DNA is TGTGCCTGGAGTAGGGAGGGTCAGCCCCAGCATTTT. Translating gives CAWSREGQPQHF.

This clonotype was picked up a small number of times. The rearrangement links TRBV7-3 to TRBJ2-2; 9 nucleotides line up with TRBD1. V lost 5 bases, J lost 3 bases, and 7 bases stayed unmatched. This CDR3 is built from 16 residues. Germline lookup yields CDR1 SGHTA and CDR2 FQGTGA. The CDR3 loop reads CASSPAGTGYTGELFF. DNA for the CDR3: TGTGCCAGCAGCCCGGCCGGGACAGGGTACACCGGGGAGCTGTTTTTT.